These T cell receptor beta chains were read from a single sample in a study of blood T cells in healthy people across ages. Via MiXCR, TCRdb re-called the 5' RACE reads, giving one row per CDR3 protein. Counted here are about 1,800,000 distinct CDR3 sequences, roughly 28% occurring once; the ten biggest clones make up roughly 8%. The material sequenced was blood. The receptors originated from a young woman in good health. CDR3s include the opening cysteine and the closing phenylalanine or tryptophan. The D gene is left open where the match is weak. Expanded clones get a size class; other rows say once, few or many, or leave the size out.

>TRBV6-6|.|.|TRBJ1-2
CASSQREYGYTF
TGTGCCAGCAGTCAACGGGAGTATGGCTACACCTTC
>TRBV11-2|.|.|TRBJ1-4
CASSLEPTEEKLFF
TGTGCCAGCAGCTTAGAACCGACTGAAGAAAAACTGTTTTTT
>TRBV20-1|TRBD2|.|TRBJ2-3
CSASMPGLAFDTQYF
TGCAGTGCTTCCATGCCGGGACTAGCGTTTGATACGCAGTATTTT
>TRBV14|.|once|TRBJ2-1
CASSQDMLAEGFGPFMLVDEQFF
TGTGCCAGCAGCCAAGATATGCTAGCCGAGGGCTTTGGTCCTTTTATGTTGGTCGATGAGCAGTTCTTC
>TRBV30|.|.|TRBJ1-6
CAWNEGAISPLHF
TGTGCCTGGAACGAAGGGGCAATTTCACCCCTCCACTTT
>TRBV27|.|.|TRBJ1-1
CASSPGAGSSTEAFF
TGTGCCAGCAGCCCAGGGGCGGGCAGTAGCACTGAAGCTTTCTTT
>TRBV7-2|TRBD1|.|TRBJ2-7
CASSSRTGQEQYF
TGTGCCAGCAGCTCACGGACAGGGCAAGAGCAGTACTTC
>TRBV29-1|TRBD2|.|TRBJ2-4
CSVRSSGIYNEQYF
TGCAGCGTTCGTTCTAGCGGGATATACAATGAGCAGTACTTC
>TRBV29-1|.|many|TRBJ2-7
CSVDGRPYEQYF
TGCAGCGTTGATGGGCGACCCTACGAGCAGTACTTC
>TRBV4-2|.|many|TRBJ1-2
CASSQVKEGGRYGYTF
TGTGCCAGCAGCCAAGTGAAAGAGGGGGGCCGCTATGGCTACACCTTC
>TRBV14|.|.|TRBJ2-7
CASSQKRTDYEQYF
TGTGCCAGCAGCCAAAAAAGGACGGACTACGAGCAGTACTTC
>TRBV10-3|TRBD1|.|TRBJ2-3
CAISAVDRVSADTQYF
TGTGCCATCAGCGCAGTGGACAGGGTATCTGCAGATACGCAGTATTTT
>TRBV30|.|.|TRBJ2-3
CAWSVKPGTQYF
TGTGCCTGGAGTGTTAAACCAGGTACGCAGTATTTT
>TRBV5-6|TRBD1|few|TRBJ1-1
CASIGTGGTEAFF
TGTGCCAGCATCGGCACAGGGGGCACTGAAGCTTTCTTT
>TRBV7-3|.|.|TRBJ1-6
CASSLAYLQRDSPLHF
TGTGCCAGCAGCTTAGCCTATCTTCAACGGGATTCACCCCTCCACTTT
>TRBV6-1|TRBD1|few|TRBJ2-1
CASSKTGVNNEQFF
TGTGCCAGCAGTAAAACAGGGGTCAACAATGAGCAGTTCTTC
>TRBV12-3/TRBV12-4|TRBD2|many|TRBJ2-7
CASSGSGGEFRYEQYF
TGTGCCAGCAGTGGAAGCGGGGGGGAGTTTCGCTACGAGCAGTACTTC
>TRBV14|TRBD2|.|TRBJ2-7
CTSSQVAGRDYEQYF
TGTACCAGCAGCCAAGTGGCCGGGAGGGACTACGAGCAGTACTTC
>TRBV30|.|.|TRBJ2-3
CAWRPGTDTQYF
TGTGCCTGGAGGCCAGGCACAGATACGCAGTATTTT
>TRBV20-1|TRBD2|many|TRBJ2-1
CSAGPGLAGGGEQFF
TGCAGTGCTGGACCGGGACTAGCGGGAGGTGGTGAGCAGTTCTTC
>TRBV6-1|TRBD1|few|TRBJ1-1
CASSASDRGGFAEAFF
TGTGCCAGCAGTGCGTCCGACAGGGGTGGTTTCGCTGAAGCTTTCTTT
>TRBV20-1|.|few|TRBJ1-2
CSAHRGADPYGYTF
TGCAGTGCCCACCGTGGGGCAGATCCCTATGGCTACACCTTC
>TRBV7-9|.|.|TRBJ2-5
CASSLVPSPTQYF
TGTGCCAGCAGCTTAGTACCCTCGCCGACCCAGTACTTC
>TRBV6-5|TRBD1|.|TRBJ1-2
CASSSTGGANYGYTF
TGTGCCAGCAGTTCTACAGGGGGAGCTAACTATGGCTACACCTTC
>TRBV5-1|TRBD1|few|TRBJ2-1
CASSFSGTGERYEQFF
TGCGCCAGCAGCTTTTCCGGGACAGGGGAGAGGTATGAGCAGTTCTTC
>TRBV19|TRBD2|.|TRBJ2-1
CASSMKGRDYNEQFF
TGTGCCAGTAGTATGAAAGGGAGGGATTACAATGAGCAGTTCTTC
>TRBV11-2|.|.|TRBJ2-1
CANSLDRGTILHNEQFF
TGTGCCAACAGCTTAGATCGTGGGACAATTTTACACAATGAGCAGTTCTTC
>TRBV7-9|TRBD1|few|TRBJ2-1
CASNLRGTGRGNEQFF
TGTGCCAGCAACTTAAGGGGGACAGGGCGAGGGAATGAGCAGTTCTTC